The T cell receptor beta chain under discussion was sequenced for a study of blood T cell repertoires in COVID-19. Whole-study context: Researchers got acute and convalescent COVID-19 samples from the United States, Italy and Spain. In each case, the material was cDNA or gDNA derived from T cells, B-cell-depleted T cells, or PBMCs.

This CDR3 region has 13 residues. V shed 0 bases and J 9 bases; nucleotides not matched to a gene: 2. Germline CDR1 and CDR2: SGHVS and FQNEAQ. Original methodology: Reference gene primer amplification in the assay estimated nucleated cell counts. Profiling relied on immunoSEQ multiplex PCR, and the TCRdb table lists in-frame clones only, not all of them. The DNA gave D and trimming, while V, J and clone size come from that table. The sample consists of about 67,000 clones, 87% of them appearing once. The receptor comes from a man aged 50-59 years with active COVID-19. The rearrangement links TRBV7-8 to TRBJ1-2, with 9 bases identical to TRBD1. Sequencing used peripheral blood. The CDR3 DNA is TGTGCCAGCAGCTTAGCGGGGACAGGGAGCTACACCTTC. The encoded protein is CASSLAGTGSYTF.